The 25 T cell receptor beta chains below all came from one sample that was sequenced in a study of OX40 agonist ivuxolimab in advanced cancers. Some clones are missing from TCRdb's copy, which holds only in-frame ones; the method was immunoSEQ multiplex PCR. This sample carries around 60,000 clones, 80% to 95% of them seen once, and the ten largest clones take 20% to 25%. Source: CD4+ or CD8+ T cells sorted from blood, taken in a trial of the OX40 agonist ivuxolimab. The receptors originated from an adult with an advanced solid tumor such as melanoma, head and neck, liver or kidney cancer.

The J gene is TRBJ1-1, the V gene TRBV13; 7 bases are shared with TRBD1. Unmatched junction bases numbered 16, after V lost 4 bases and J lost 8 bases. This CDR3 comprises 16 residues. The germline V gene encodes CDR1 PRHDT and CDR2 FYEKMQ (reference sequence). In DNA, the CDR3 is TGTGCCAGCAGCTGGCGAACCGGGACAGAGTTCAGGGAAGCTTTCTTT. Amino acids: CASSWRTGTEFREAFF. Full variable domain (remainder filled in from reference TRBV13 and TRBJ1-1): AAGVIQSPRHLIKEKRETATLKCYPIPRHDTVYWYQQGPGQDPQFLISFYEKMQSDKGSIPDRFSAQQFSDYHSELNMSSLELGDSALYFCASSWRTGTEFREAFFGQGTRLTVV.

The chain combines TRBV30 with TRBJ2-1; D remains ambiguous. The CDR3 contains 15 residues. Trimming took off 3 bases at V and 4 bases at J, with 16 bases between the two ends. Germline CDR1 is GTSNPN and CDR2 is SVGIG (reference sequence). This chain's CDR3 is CAWRSGGLGYNEQFF. DNA for the CDR3: TGTGCCTGGAGATCTGGCGGCCTAGGGTACAATGAGCAGTTCTTC.

The genes are TRBV5-4 and TRBJ2-7; 9 bases agree with TRBD2. Germline lookup yields CDR1 SGHNT and CDR2 YYREEE (reference sequence). The CDR3 consists of 15 residues. V lost 0 bases and J lost 6; bases outside the gene matches: 7. The CDR3 loop reads CASSLGVAGVREQYF. The CDR3 DNA follows: TGTGCCAGCAGCTTGGGAGTAGCGGGAGTTCGCGAGCAGTACTTC.

The chain uses TRBV28 and TRBJ2-1, with 8 positions matching TRBD2. Looked up from germline, CDR1 is MDHEN and CDR2 is SYDVKM. The trim removed 2 bases at V and 6 bases at J, leaving 3 bases unmatched. The CDR3 is 14 residues long. Here the CDR3 reads CASSLMREANEQFF. In DNA form, the CDR3 reads TGTGCCAGCAGTTTAATGCGGGAGGCCAATGAGCAGTTCTTC.

J is TRBJ2-7 and V is TRBV27; unclear D gene. Trimming left V 3 bases short and J 0 bases short, with 12 bases between. The CDR3 length is 15 residues. The germline V gene encodes CDR1 MNHEY and CDR2 SMNVEV (reference sequence). The CDR3 DNA sequence: TGTGCCAGCAGTTTTAGTTGGGCGAACTCCTACGAGCAGTACTTC. This translates into CASSFSWANSYEQYF.

A remark on this clone: At one of its ends the junction is not consistent with the germline gene, which may arise from a read error. The chain links TRBV6-1 to TRBJ2-7, with 8 positions matching TRBD1. This CDR3 spans 11 amino acids. Germline V gene sequence: CDR1 MNHNS, CDR2 SASEGT. The CDR3 loop reads CASSEGGQGRF. The CDR3 nucleotides read TGTGCCAGCAGTGAAGGAGGACAGGGCCGCTTC.

This clone was picked up one time. This chain uses TRBV6-1 with TRBJ1-1, with D uncertain. Germline V gives CDR1 MNHNS, CDR2 SASEGT. Deletions cut 7 bases from V and 0 bases from J, with 6 bases between. CDR3 length: 12 amino acids. The CDR3: CASIGLNTEAFF. In DNA form, the CDR3 reads TGTGCCAGCATTGGATTGAACACTGAAGCTTTCTTT.

The chain employs TRBV5-1 and TRBJ2-1; 7 bases are shared with TRBD1. This CDR3 is 13 amino acids long. With V trimmed by 4 bases and J by 7 bases, 5 bases remained unmatched. Germline V CDR1 and CDR2: SGHRS, YFSETQ. The DNA for the CDR3 is TGCGCCAGCAGCACGGGACAGAATAATGAGCAGTTCTTC. Translation: CASSTGQNNEQFF.

The chain carries TRBV20-1 and TRBJ2-4; 8 bases map to TRBD1. The length of the CDR3 is 11 residues. Germline CDR1 DFQATT, CDR2 SNEGSKA (reference sequence). V lost 6 bases and J lost 7; bases outside the gene matches: 2. The CDR3 nucleotides are TGCAGTGCCTGGACAGGGAACATTCAGTACTTC. Its translation is CSAWTGNIQYF.

This rearrangement joins TRBV28 to TRBJ2-5; 7 bases match TRBD1. This CDR3 spans 14 amino acids. Germline V CDR1 and CDR2: MDHEN, SYDVKM. The junction had 4 bases not matched to a gene; V was cut back by 3 bases and J by 3 bases. The CDR3 sequence is CASSFTGTEETQYF. The DNA for the CDR3 is TGTGCCAGCAGTTTCACCGGGACAGAAGAGACCCAGTACTTC. The full variable domain, its missing parts supplied by reference TRBV28 and TRBJ2-5, is DVKVTQSSRYLVKRTGEKVFLECVQDMDHENMFWYRQDPGLGLRLIYFSYDVKMKEKGDIPEGYSVSREKKERFSLILESASTNQTSMYLCASSFTGTEETQYFGPGTRLLVL.

The V gene is TRBV9, the J gene TRBJ2-1; 11 nucleotides line up with TRBD1. The CDR3 length is 14 residues. Germline CDR1 is SGDLS and CDR2 is YYNGEE. V was pared by 3 bases and J by 7 bases, with 3 bases of the junction left unmatched. CDR3 nucleotides: TGTGCCAGCAGCGCCGGACAGGGGGCAAATGAGCAGTTCTTC. Translation: CASSAGQGANEQFF.

The chain couples TRBV6-5 to TRBJ1-3, with D tentatively TRBD1 (6 bases). Germline V gene lookup returns CDR1 MNHEY and CDR2 SVGAGI. Trimming took off 6 bases at V and 0 bases at J, with 12 bases between the two ends. This CDR3 contains 15 residues. The CDR3 region is CASRPTDSSGNTIYF. The DNA of the CDR3 is TGTGCCAGCAGACCCACGGACAGCTCTGGAAACACCATATATTTT.

This clone was seen only a few times. This chain uses TRBV11-2 with TRBJ1-5; unclear D gene. The CDR3 contains 12 residues. Looked up from germline, CDR1 is SGHAT and CDR2 is FQNNGV. The V end lost 6 bases, the J end lost 0 bases, and 3 bases lay between the germline ends. Here the CDR3 DNA reads TGTGCCAGCAGTCATAGCAATCAGCCCCAGCATTTT. It encodes CASSHSNQPQHF.

The chain uses TRBV6-4 and TRBJ2-1; D gene uncertain. V lost 7 bases and J 6 bases, leaving 10 bases between the germline ends. The CDR3 consists of 12 residues. The germline V gene encodes CDR1 MRHNA and CDR2 SNTAGT. CDR3 amino acids: CASTPWGNEQFF. The CDR3 DNA is TGTGCCAGCACCCCATGGGGCAATGAGCAGTTCTTC.

The chain couples TRBV25-1 to TRBJ1-2; TRBD1 matches at 7 bases. Trimming took 2 bases from V and 6 from J; bases not matched to a gene: 3. The germline CDR1 and CDR2 sequences are MGHDK and SYGVNS. The CDR3 spans 13 residues. The CDR3 loop reads CASSEGGGHGYTF. In DNA form, the CDR3 reads TGTGCCAGCAGTGAAGGAGGGGGCCATGGCTACACCTTC.

V is TRBV30 and J is TRBJ1-5; D perhaps matches TRBD1 (6 bases). With 0 bases removed from V and 3 bases from J, the gap between germline ends came to 12 bases. CDR1 is GTSNPN and CDR2 is SVGIG in the germline V gene (reference sequence). This CDR3 contains 15 residues. This CDR3 is CAWSVRPGDNQPQHF. In DNA form, the CDR3 reads TGTGCCTGGAGTGTACGCCCAGGGGACAATCAGCCCCAGCATTTT.

The rearrangement links TRBV11-1 to TRBJ2-2; TRBD2 matches at 12 bases. CDR1 is SGHAT, CDR2 FQDESV, per germline (reference sequence). This CDR3 is built from 17 residues. V lost 5 bases to trimming and J lost 0 bases; unmatched junction nucleotides: 4. CDR3: CASSGSSGGANTGELFF. CDR3 DNA: TGTGCCAGCAGCGGGTCTAGCGGGGGGGCGAACACCGGGGAGCTGTTTTTT.

V usage is TRBV11-2 and J usage is TRBJ2-3, with D possibly TRBD2 on 6 matching bases. V was trimmed by 5 bases and J by 0 bases, leaving 15 bases between them. Germline lookup yields CDR1 SGHAT and CDR2 FQNNGV. The CDR3 is 16 residues long. CDR3: CASSRFRGTSTDTQYF. The CDR3 coding sequence is TGTGCCAGCAGCCGCTTCCGGGGGACTAGCACAGATACGCAGTATTTT.

The chain combines TRBV19 with TRBJ2-2; D gene ambiguous. V lost 3 bases and J 8 bases, leaving 10 bases between the germline ends. Germline V CDR1 and CDR2: LNHDA, SQIVND (reference sequence). The CDR3 sequence is 13 residues long. The CDR3 bases are TGTGCCAGTAGTATGTCTTTTCCTGGGGAGCTGTTTTTT. Residues: CASSMSFPGELFF.

A single count supports this clone. Here the CDR3 reads CASSTALGLADYEQYF. The CDR3 DNA reads TGTGCCAGCAGTACCGCCTTGGGACTAGCGGATTACGAGCAGTACTTC. The genes are TRBV28 and TRBJ2-7, with 11 bases that match TRBD2. The V gene end was trimmed by 5 bases and the J gene end by 4 bases; junction bases not matched to a gene: 10. Germline-derived CDR1 and CDR2 are MDHEN and SYDVKM. This CDR3 comprises 16 residues.

The chain employs TRBV29-1 and TRBJ2-4; D not resolved. The V and J ends lost 4 bases and 0 bases respectively, with 13 bases between them. The CDR3 sequence is 15 residues long. Per the germline V gene, CDR1 is SQVTM and CDR2 is ANQGSEA. Here the CDR3 reads CSVVRRTLAKNIQYF. For the CDR3, the DNA is TGCAGCGTTGTGCGGAGAACCCTAGCCAAAAACATTCAGTACTTC. Full variable domain (remainder filled in from reference TRBV29-1 and TRBJ2-4): SAVISQKPSRDICQRGTSLTIQCQVDSQVTMMFWYRQQPGQSLTLIATANQGSEATYESGFVIDKFPISRPNLTFSTLTVSNMSPEDSSIYLCSVVRRTLAKNIQYFGAGTRLSVL.

The rearrangement uses TRBV13 and TRBJ2-1; D tentatively reads TRBD1 or TRBD2 (5 bases each). Deletions cut 7 bases from V and 6 bases from J, with 16 bases between. This CDR3 spans 14 amino acids. The germline CDR1 and CDR2 sequences are PRHDT and FYEKMQ (reference sequence). As DNA, the CDR3 is TGTGCCAGCACCCTGCTGGGGGTTCCCAATGAGCAGTTCTTC. Translated: CASTLLGVPNEQFF.

The chain joins TRBV19 to TRBJ2-7; tentatively, D is TRBD2 (6 bases). The CDR3 extends over 14 amino acids. CDR1 and CDR2 from the germline V gene are LNHDA and SQIVND (reference sequence). Trimming took 7 bases from V and 1 from J, leaving 14 bases between them. The CDR3 coding sequence is TGTGCCAGTACCCCGGGGGTGGGGTCCTACGAGCAGTACTTC. Translated, it gives CASTPGVGSYEQYF.

The chain has TRBV14 and TRBJ1-2; D is unclear. V was shortened by 2 bases and J by 1 base, with 14 bases between the two germline ends. The CDR3 runs 16 residues. Germline CDR1 reads SGHDN; CDR2 reads FVKESK. Written as DNA, the CDR3 is TGTGCCAGCAGCCAATCCGGGAAGGGCCATAACTATGGCTACACCTTC. As protein: CASSQSGKGHNYGYTF.

This chain uses TRBV6-1 with TRBJ2-7; D is unclear. The CDR3 runs 11 residues. The ends were cut back, 5 bases at V and 0 bases at J, with 2 bases in the middle. Germline lookup yields CDR1 MNHNS and CDR2 SASEGT. CDR3: CASSPSYEQYF. DNA for the CDR3: TGTGCCAGCAGTCCCTCCTACGAGCAGTACTTC.